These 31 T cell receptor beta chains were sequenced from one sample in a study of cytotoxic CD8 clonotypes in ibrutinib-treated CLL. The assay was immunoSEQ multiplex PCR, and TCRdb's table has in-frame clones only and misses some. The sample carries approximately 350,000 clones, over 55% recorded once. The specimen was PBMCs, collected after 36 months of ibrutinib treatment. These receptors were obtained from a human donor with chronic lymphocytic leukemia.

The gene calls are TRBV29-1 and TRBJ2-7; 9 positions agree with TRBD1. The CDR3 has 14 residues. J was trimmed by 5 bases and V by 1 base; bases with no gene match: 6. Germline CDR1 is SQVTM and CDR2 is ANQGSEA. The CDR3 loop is CSVEGGTGPHEQYF. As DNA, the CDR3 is TGCAGCGTTGAAGGCGGGACAGGGCCCCACGAGCAGTACTTC.

CDR3 in DNA: TGTGCCAGCAGTTCGACAGGGGCGTGGACCGGGGAGCTGTTTTTT. Translating it yields CASSSTGAWTGELFF. The chain uses TRBV27 and TRBJ2-2; 8 bases line up with TRBD1. The V and J ends lost 4 bases and 5 bases, in that order; junction bases with no gene match: 6. The CDR3 loop spans 15 amino acids. From germline, CDR1 is MNHEY and CDR2 SMNVEV (reference sequence).

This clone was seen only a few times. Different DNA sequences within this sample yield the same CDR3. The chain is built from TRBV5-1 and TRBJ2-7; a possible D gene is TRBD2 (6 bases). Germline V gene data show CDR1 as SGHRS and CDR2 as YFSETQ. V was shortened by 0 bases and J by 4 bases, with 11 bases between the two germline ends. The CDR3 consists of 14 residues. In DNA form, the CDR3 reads TGCGCCAGCAGCTTGGAAGGAGGGGTATACGAGCAGTACTTC. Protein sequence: CASSLEGGVYEQYF.

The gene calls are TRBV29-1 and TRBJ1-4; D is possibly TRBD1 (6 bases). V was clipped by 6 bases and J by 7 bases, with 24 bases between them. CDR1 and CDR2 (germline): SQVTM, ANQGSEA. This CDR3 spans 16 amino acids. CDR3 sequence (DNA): TGCAGCGTCACCTGGGGCAGGGGTACGGTGCGTGAAAAACTGTTTTTT. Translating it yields CSVTWGRGTVREKLFF. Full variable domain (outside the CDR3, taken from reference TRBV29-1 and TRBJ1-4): SAVISQKPSRDICQRGTSLTIQCQVDSQVTMMFWYRQQPGQSLTLIATANQGSEATYESGFVIDKFPISRPNLTFSTLTVSNMSPEDSSIYLCSVTWGRGTVREKLFFGSGTQLSVL.

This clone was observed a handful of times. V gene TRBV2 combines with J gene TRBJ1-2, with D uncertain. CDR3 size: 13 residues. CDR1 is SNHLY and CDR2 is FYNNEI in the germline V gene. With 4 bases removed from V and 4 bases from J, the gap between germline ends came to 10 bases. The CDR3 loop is CASSVLGSYGYTF. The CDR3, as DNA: TGTGCCAGCAGTGTCCTGGGAAGCTATGGCTACACCTTC.

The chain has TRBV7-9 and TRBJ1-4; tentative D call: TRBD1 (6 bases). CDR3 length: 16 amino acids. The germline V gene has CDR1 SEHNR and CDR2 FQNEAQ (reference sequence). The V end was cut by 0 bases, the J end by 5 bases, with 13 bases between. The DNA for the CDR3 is TGTGCCAGCAGCTTAGCGTCGGGGGGCATCAATGAAAAACTGTTTTTT. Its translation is CASSLASGGINEKLFF.

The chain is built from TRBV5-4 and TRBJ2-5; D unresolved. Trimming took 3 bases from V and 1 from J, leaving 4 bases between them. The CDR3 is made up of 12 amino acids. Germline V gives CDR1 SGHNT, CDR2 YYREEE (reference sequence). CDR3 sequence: CASSSVQETQYF. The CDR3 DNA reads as TGTGCCAGCAGCTCGGTCCAAGAGACCCAGTACTTC.

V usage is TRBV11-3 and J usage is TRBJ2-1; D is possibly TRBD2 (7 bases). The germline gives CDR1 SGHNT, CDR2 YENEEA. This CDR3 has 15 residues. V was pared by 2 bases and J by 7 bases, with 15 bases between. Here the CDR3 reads CASSLTTGRANEQFF. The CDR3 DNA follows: TGTGCCAGCAGCTTAACTACAGGGAGGGCAAATGAGCAGTTCTTC. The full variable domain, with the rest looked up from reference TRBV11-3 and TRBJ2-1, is EAGVVQSPRYKIIEKKQPVAFWCNPISGHNTLYWYLQNLGQGPELLIRYENEEAVDDSQLPKDRFSAERLKGVDSTLKIQPAELGDSAVYLCASSLTTGRANEQFFGPGTRLTVL.

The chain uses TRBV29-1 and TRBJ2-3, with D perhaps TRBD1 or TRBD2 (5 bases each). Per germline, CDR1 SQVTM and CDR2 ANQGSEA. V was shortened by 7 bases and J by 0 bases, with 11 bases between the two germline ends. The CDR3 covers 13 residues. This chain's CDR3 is CSGTRDSTDTQYF. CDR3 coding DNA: TGCAGCGGTACACGGGACAGCACAGATACGCAGTATTTT.

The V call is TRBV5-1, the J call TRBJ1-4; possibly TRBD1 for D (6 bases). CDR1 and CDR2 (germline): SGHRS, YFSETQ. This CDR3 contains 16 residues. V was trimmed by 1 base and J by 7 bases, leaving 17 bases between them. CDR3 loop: CASSLSIGGASEKLFF. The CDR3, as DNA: TGCGCCAGCAGCTTGAGTATTGGGGGGGCTAGTGAAAAACTGTTTTTT.

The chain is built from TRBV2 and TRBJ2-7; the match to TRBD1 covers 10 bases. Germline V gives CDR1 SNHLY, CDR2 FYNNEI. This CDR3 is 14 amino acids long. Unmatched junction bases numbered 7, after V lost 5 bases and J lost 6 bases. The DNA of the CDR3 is TGTGCCAGCAGTACCGACAGGGGGCAGGGCGAGCAGTACTTC. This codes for CASSTDRGQGEQYF.

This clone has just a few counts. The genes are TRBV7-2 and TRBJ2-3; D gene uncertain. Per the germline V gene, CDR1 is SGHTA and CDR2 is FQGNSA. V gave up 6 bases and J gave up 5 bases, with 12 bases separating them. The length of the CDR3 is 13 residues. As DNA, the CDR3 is TGTGCCAGCAGTTCCGGACGAATAGATACGCAGTATTTT. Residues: CASSSGRIDTQYF.

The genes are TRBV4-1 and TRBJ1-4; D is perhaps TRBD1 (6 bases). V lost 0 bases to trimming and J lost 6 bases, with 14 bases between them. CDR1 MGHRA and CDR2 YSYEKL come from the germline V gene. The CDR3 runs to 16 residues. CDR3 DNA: TGCGCCAGCAGCCAAGATCGAGGGGGTGAGGATGAAAAACTGTTTTTT. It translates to CASSQDRGGEDEKLFF.

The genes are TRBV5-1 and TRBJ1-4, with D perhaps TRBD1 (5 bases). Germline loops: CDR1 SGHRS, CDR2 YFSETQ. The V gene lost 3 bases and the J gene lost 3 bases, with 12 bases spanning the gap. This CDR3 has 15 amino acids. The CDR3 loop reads CASSWGDRPNEKLFF. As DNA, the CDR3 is TGCGCCAGCAGCTGGGGCGACAGACCTAATGAAAAACTGTTTTTT.

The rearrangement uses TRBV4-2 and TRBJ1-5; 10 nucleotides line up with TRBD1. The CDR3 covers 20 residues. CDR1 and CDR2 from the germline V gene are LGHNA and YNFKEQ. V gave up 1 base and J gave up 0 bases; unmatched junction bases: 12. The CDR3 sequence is CASSQVGGTGASYSNQPQHF. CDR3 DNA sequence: TGTGCCAGCAGCCAAGTAGGCGGGACAGGGGCTAGTTATAGCAATCAGCCCCAGCATTTT.

The CDR3 DNA is TGTGCCAGCAGCTTAGGGACAGGTTCTAATCAGCCCCAGCATTTT. Its protein is CASSLGTGSNQPQHF. This rearrangement joins TRBV7-6 to TRBJ1-5; 7 bases map to TRBD1. Germline values: CDR1 SGHVS, CDR2 FNYEAQ. The CDR3 extends over 15 amino acids. Trimming took 1 base from V and 4 from J; bases not matched to a gene: 4.

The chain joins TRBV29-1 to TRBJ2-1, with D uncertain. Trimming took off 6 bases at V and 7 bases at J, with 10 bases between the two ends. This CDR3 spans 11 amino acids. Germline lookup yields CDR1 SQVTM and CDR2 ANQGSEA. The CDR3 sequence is CSVMDLNEQFF. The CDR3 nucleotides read TGCAGCGTCATGGACCTGAATGAGCAGTTCTTC.

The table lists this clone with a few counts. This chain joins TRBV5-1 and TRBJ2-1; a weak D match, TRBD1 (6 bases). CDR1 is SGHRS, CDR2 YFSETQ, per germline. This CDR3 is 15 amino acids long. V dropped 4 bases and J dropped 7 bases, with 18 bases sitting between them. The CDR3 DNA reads TGCGCCAGCAGCCCCGTCCCCGGGACAATAAATGAGCAGTTCTTC. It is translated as CASSPVPGTINEQFF. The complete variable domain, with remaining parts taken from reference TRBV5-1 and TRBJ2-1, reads KAGVTQTPRYLIKTRGQQVTLSCSPISGHRSVSWYQQTPGQGLQFLFEYFSETQRNKGNFPGRFSGRQFSNSRSEMNVSTLELGDSALYLCASSPVPGTINEQFFGPGTRLTVL.

DNA of the CDR3: TGTGCCAGCTCACAACAGGGAGATACGCAGTATTTT. It is translated as CASSQQGDTQYF. The chain carries TRBV18 and TRBJ2-3; D possibly corresponds to TRBD1 (6 bases). The germline V and J ends were trimmed by 4 bases and 5 bases, with 7 bases remaining between them. The CDR3 is made up of 12 amino acids. Per the germline V gene, CDR1 is KGHSH and CDR2 is LQKENI.

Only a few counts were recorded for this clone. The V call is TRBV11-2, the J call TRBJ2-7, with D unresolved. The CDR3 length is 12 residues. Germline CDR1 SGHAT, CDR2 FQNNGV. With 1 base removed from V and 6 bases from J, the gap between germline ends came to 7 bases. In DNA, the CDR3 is TGTGCCAGCAGCTTAGTTGGGGTCGAGCAGTACTTC. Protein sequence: CASSLVGVEQYF.

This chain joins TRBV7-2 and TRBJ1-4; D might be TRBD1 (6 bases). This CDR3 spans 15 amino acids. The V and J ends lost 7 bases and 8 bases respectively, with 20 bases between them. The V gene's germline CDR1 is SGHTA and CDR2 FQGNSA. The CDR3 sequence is CASTPGGTVREKLFF. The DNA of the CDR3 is TGTGCCAGCACCCCGGGGGGCACGGTACGAGAAAAACTGTTTTTT.

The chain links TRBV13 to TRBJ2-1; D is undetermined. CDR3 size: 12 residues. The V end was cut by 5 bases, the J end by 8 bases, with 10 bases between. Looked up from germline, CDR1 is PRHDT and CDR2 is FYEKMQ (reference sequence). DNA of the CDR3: TGTGCCAGCAGCCCACAAGGCGATGAGCAGTTCTTC. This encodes CASSPQGDEQFF.

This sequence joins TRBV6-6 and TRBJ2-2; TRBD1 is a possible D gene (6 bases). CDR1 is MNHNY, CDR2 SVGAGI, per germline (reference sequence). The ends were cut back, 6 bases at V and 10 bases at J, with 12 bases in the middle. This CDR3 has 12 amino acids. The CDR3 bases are TGTGCCAGCAGAAGACAGGAAGCGGAGCTGTTTTTT. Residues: CASRRQEAELFF.

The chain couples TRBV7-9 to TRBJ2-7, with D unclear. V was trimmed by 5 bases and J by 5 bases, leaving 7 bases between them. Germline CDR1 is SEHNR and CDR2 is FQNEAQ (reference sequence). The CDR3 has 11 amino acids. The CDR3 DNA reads TGTGCCAGCAGCCTTTTCGACGAGCAGTACTTC. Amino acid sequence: CASSLFDEQYF.

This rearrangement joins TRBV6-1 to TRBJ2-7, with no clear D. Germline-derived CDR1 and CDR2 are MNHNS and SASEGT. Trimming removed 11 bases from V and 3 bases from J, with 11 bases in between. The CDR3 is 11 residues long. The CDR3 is CALRKDYEQYF. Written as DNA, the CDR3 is TGTGCCCTTAGGAAGGACTACGAGCAGTACTTC.

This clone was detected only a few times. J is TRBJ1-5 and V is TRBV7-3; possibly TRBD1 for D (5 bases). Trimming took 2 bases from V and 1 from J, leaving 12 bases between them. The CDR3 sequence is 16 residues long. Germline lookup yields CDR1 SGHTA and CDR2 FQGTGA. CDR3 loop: CASSLEGVRSNQPQHF. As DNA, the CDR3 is TGTGCCAGCAGCTTAGAAGGGGTTCGGAGCAATCAGCCCCAGCATTTT. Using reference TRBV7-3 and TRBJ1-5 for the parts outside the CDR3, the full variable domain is GAGVSQTPSNKVTEKGKYVELRCDPISGHTALYWYRQSLGQGPEFLIYFQGTGAADDSGLPNDRFFAVRPEGSVSTLKIQRTERGDSAVYLCASSLEGVRSNQPQHFGDGTRLSIL.

The CDR3 nucleotides are TGTGCCAGCAGCTTAACTCCGAGATCTAGCACAGATACGCAGTATTTT. Translation: CASSLTPRSSTDTQYF. V and J are TRBV7-6 and TRBJ2-3; D unclear. Germline values: CDR1 SGHVS, CDR2 FNYEAQ. V gave up 2 bases and J gave up 0 bases, with 12 bases separating them. This CDR3 spans 16 amino acids.

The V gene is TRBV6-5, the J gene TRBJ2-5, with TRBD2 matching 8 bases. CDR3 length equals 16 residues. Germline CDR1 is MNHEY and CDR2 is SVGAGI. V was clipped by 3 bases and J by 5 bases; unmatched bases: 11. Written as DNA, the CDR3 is TGTGCCAGCAGTTATCGGCCACTAGCGGAGGGGGAGACCCAGTACTTC. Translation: CASSYRPLAEGETQYF.

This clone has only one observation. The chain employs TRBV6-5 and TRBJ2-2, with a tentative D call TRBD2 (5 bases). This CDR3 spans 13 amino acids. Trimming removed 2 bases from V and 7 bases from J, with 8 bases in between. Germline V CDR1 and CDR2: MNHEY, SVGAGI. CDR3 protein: CASSYEGIGELFF. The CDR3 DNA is TGTGCCAGCAGTTACGAGGGTATCGGGGAGCTGTTTTTT.

The CDR3, as DNA: TGTGCCAGCAGTGAACGCCCTAGCAGGGGGCTGAACACTGAAGCTTTCTTT. This encodes CASSERPSRGLNTEAFF. V usage is TRBV2 and J usage is TRBJ1-1; TRBD1 aligns across 8 bases. The V segment lost 2 bases and the J segment 0 bases; nucleotides outside the gene matches: 8. Germline loops: CDR1 SNHLY, CDR2 FYNNEI. The CDR3 runs to 17 residues.

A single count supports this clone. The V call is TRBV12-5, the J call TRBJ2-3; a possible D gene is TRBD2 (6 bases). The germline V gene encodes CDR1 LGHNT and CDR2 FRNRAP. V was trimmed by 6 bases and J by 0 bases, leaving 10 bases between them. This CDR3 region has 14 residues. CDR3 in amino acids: CASGRDFSTDTQYF. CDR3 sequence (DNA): TGTGCTAGTGGCCGGGACTTTAGCACAGATACGCAGTATTTT.